The rows below give T cell receptor beta chains drawn from one sample of a study of blood T cell repertoires in COVID-19. Only in-frame clones appear in the TCRdb table, and some are missing; sequencing was by immunoSEQ multiplex PCR. The sample shows around 150,000 clones, about four fifths of them seen only once. The specimen sequenced was peripheral blood. Source of these receptors: a man in his 70s with acute or convalescent COVID-19. The CDR3 runs from the conserved cysteine through the conserved F or W. A D gene is named only where the DNA matches it firmly. Where a row states a size, it is once, few, many or the class of an expanded clone; other rows omit it.

V gene: TRBV5-5
D gene: TRBD1
clone size: NA
J gene: TRBJ1-5
CDR3 protein: CASSPDRGLVGNQPQHF
CDR3 DNA: TGTGCCAGCAGCCCGGACAGGGGCCTTGTAGGCAATCAGCCCCAGCATTTT

V gene: TRBV2
D gene: NA
clone size: NA
J gene: TRBJ2-5
CDR3 protein: CASSERRYQETQYF
CDR3 DNA: TGTGCCAGCAGTGAAAGGAGGTATCAAGAGACCCAGTACTTC

V gene: TRBV10-3
D gene: TRBD1
clone size: NA
J gene: TRBJ1-2
CDR3 protein: CAISMGQGDYGYTF
CDR3 DNA: TGTGCCATCAGTATGGGACAGGGGGACTATGGCTACACCTTC

V gene: TRBV28
D gene: TRBD2
clone size: NA
J gene: TRBJ2-5
CDR3 protein: CASSSPGGWGGQETQYF
CDR3 DNA: TGTGCCAGCAGTTCACCCGGGGGGTGGGGAGGACAAGAGACCCAGTACTTC

V gene: TRBV6-6
D gene: NA
clone size: NA
J gene: TRBJ1-4
CDR3 protein: CASSTSGGAFEKLFF
CDR3 DNA: NA

V gene: TRBV28
D gene: TRBD1
clone size: NA
J gene: TRBJ1-5
CDR3 protein: CASSWGDRGLGNQPQHF
CDR3 DNA: TGTGCCAGCAGTTGGGGGGACAGGGGATTGGGCAATCAGCCCCAGCATTTT

V gene: TRBV19
D gene: TRBD2
clone size: NA
J gene: TRBJ2-3
CDR3 protein: CASSSTRGLAGGDTQYF
CDR3 DNA: TGTGCCAGTAGTAGCACCCGCGGACTAGCGGGCGGGGATACGCAGTATTTT

V gene: TRBV6-5
D gene: TRBD2
clone size: NA
J gene: TRBJ2-1
CDR3 protein: CASSYSGQGGVNEQFF
CDR3 DNA: TGTGCCAGCAGTTACTCGGGGCAGGGAGGGGTCAATGAGCAGTTCTTC

V gene: TRBV9
D gene: NA
clone size: NA
J gene: TRBJ2-2
CDR3 protein: CASSVGQLANTGELFF
CDR3 DNA: TGTGCCAGCAGCGTAGGACAGCTAGCGAACACCGGGGAGCTGTTTTTT

V gene: TRBV6-6
D gene: NA
clone size: NA
J gene: TRBJ2-5
CDR3 protein: CASSYSGTETQYF
CDR3 DNA: TGTGCCAGCAGCTACAGCGGAACAGAGACCCAGTACTTC

V gene: TRBV28
D gene: NA
clone size: NA
J gene: TRBJ2-2
CDR3 protein: CASRERTGELFF
CDR3 DNA: TGTGCCAGCCGAGAGCGGACCGGGGAGCTGTTTTTT

V gene: TRBV19
D gene: TRBD1
clone size: NA
J gene: TRBJ1-1
CDR3 protein: CASSIARQGFAEAFF
CDR3 DNA: TGTGCCAGTAGTATCGCGAGACAGGGCTTCGCTGAAGCTTTCTTT

V gene: TRBV19
D gene: TRBD1
clone size: NA
J gene: TRBJ1-1
CDR3 protein: CASSPGQGSTEAFF
CDR3 DNA: TGTGCCAGTAGTCCGGGACAGGGGAGCACTGAAGCTTTCTTT

V gene: TRBV29-1
D gene: TRBD2
clone size: NA
J gene: TRBJ2-2
CDR3 protein: CSVSGRSANTGELFF
CDR3 DNA: TGCAGCGTTAGCGGGAGATCGGCGAACACCGGGGAGCTGTTTTTT

V gene: TRBV5-1
D gene: TRBD1
clone size: NA
J gene: TRBJ2-3
CDR3 protein: CASSMGQGGDTQYF
CDR3 DNA: TGCGCCAGCAGCATGGGACAGGGTGGAGATACGCAGTATTTT

V gene: TRBV19
D gene: TRBD1
clone size: NA
J gene: TRBJ1-2
CDR3 protein: CASTAGDRGLEINYGYTF
CDR3 DNA: TGTGCCAGTACAGCTGGGGACAGGGGCCTCGAAATTAACTATGGCTACACCTTC

V gene: TRBV12-3/TRBV12-4
D gene: TRBD2
clone size: NA
J gene: TRBJ2-1
CDR3 protein: CASSHTSGEQFF
CDR3 DNA: TGTGCCAGCAGTCACACTAGCGGTGAGCAGTTCTTC

V gene: TRBV18
D gene: NA
clone size: NA
J gene: TRBJ1-2
CDR3 protein: CASSPPSGDGYTF
CDR3 DNA: TGTGCCAGCTCACCACCGTCCGGGGATGGCTACACCTTC

V gene: TRBV29-1
D gene: TRBD1
clone size: NA
J gene: TRBJ2-3
CDR3 protein: CSVETGASTDTQYF
CDR3 DNA: TGCAGCGTTGAGACAGGGGCTAGCACAGATACGCAGTATTTT

V gene: TRBV7-8
D gene: TRBD1
clone size: NA
J gene: TRBJ2-3
CDR3 protein: CASSLAGTGGPSQDTQYF
CDR3 DNA: TGTGCCAGCAGCTTAGCGGGAACAGGGGGGCCCTCCCAGGATACGCAGTATTTT

V gene: TRBV21-1
D gene: NA
clone size: once
J gene: TRBJ1-3
CDR3 protein: CASSKSGVGFSGNTIYF
CDR3 DNA: TGTGCCAGCAGCAAATCAGGGGTAGGATTCTCTGGAAACACCATATATTTT

V gene: TRBV5-6
D gene: TRBD1
clone size: NA
J gene: TRBJ1-2
CDR3 protein: CASSWGQGAIYGYTF
CDR3 DNA: TGTGCCAGCAGCTGGGGACAGGGGGCTATCTATGGCTACACCTTC

V gene: TRBV12-3/TRBV12-4
D gene: NA
clone size: NA
J gene: TRBJ1-6
CDR3 protein: CASSLEVNSPLHF
CDR3 DNA: TGTGCCAGCAGTTTGGAGGTTAATTCACCCCTCCACTTT

V gene: TRBV25-1
D gene: TRBD1
clone size: NA
J gene: TRBJ1-4
CDR3 protein: CASSESGGGGKLFF
CDR3 DNA: TGTGCCAGCAGTGAATCAGGGGGCGGTGGAAAACTGTTTTTT

V gene: TRBV9
D gene: TRBD2
clone size: NA
J gene: TRBJ2-5
CDR3 protein: CASSGTSGSRETQYF
CDR3 DNA: TGTGCCAGCAGCGGGACTAGCGGGAGTCGAGAGACCCAGTACTTC

V gene: TRBV30
D gene: NA
clone size: NA
J gene: TRBJ2-5
CDR3 protein: CAFYGMAEHRGETQYF
CDR3 DNA: TGTGCCTTCTATGGAATGGCAGAACATAGGGGAGAGACCCAGTACTTC

V gene: TRBV9
D gene: NA
clone size: NA
J gene: TRBJ1-5
CDR3 protein: CASSVGTGFNQPQHF
CDR3 DNA: TGTGCCAGCAGCGTAGGCACAGGTTTCAATCAGCCCCAGCATTTT

V gene: TRBV5-1
D gene: NA
clone size: NA
J gene: TRBJ2-2
CDR3 protein: CASSLQTAANTGELFF
CDR3 DNA: TGCGCCAGCAGCCTACAGACAGCCGCGAACACCGGGGAGCTGTTTTTT

V gene: TRBV5-5
D gene: TRBD1
clone size: NA
J gene: TRBJ1-2
CDR3 protein: CASSLDSGGPLYGYTF
CDR3 DNA: TGTGCCAGCAGCTTGGATTCAGGGGGCCCCCTCTATGGCTACACCTTC

V gene: TRBV5-1
D gene: NA
clone size: NA
J gene: TRBJ2-2
CDR3 protein: CASRDTSSPGELFF
CDR3 DNA: TGCGCCAGCAGGGACACTAGCAGCCCCGGGGAGCTGTTTTTT

V gene: TRBV30
D gene: NA
clone size: NA
J gene: TRBJ1-1
CDR3 protein: CAWSRSVDRRKAFF
CDR3 DNA: TGTGCCTGGAGTCGTTCCGTGGACAGACGTAAAGCTTTCTTT

V gene: TRBV7-9
D gene: TRBD1
clone size: NA
J gene: TRBJ2-7
CDR3 protein: CASSPWTGANEQYF
CDR3 DNA: TGTGCCAGCAGCCCTTGGACAGGGGCCAACGAGCAGTACTTC

V gene: TRBV28
D gene: TRBD2
clone size: few
J gene: TRBJ2-7
CDR3 protein: CASSLIPLAGSYEQYF
CDR3 DNA: TGTGCCAGCAGTTTAATTCCCCTAGCGGGAAGTTACGAGCAGTACTTC

V gene: TRBV7-9
D gene: NA
clone size: NA
J gene: TRBJ2-6
CDR3 protein: CASSRAFLDRPEGLASGANVLTF
CDR3 DNA: TGTGCCAGCAGCCGGGCGTTCCTGGACAGACCAGAGGGTCTAGCTTCTGGGGCCAACGTCCTGACTTTC

V gene: TRBV6-1
D gene: NA
clone size: few
J gene: TRBJ2-5
CDR3 protein: CASSEQAGQETQYF
CDR3 DNA: TGTGCCAGCAGTGAACAGGCAGGTCAAGAGACCCAGTACTTC

V gene: TRBV5-1
D gene: TRBD2
clone size: few
J gene: TRBJ2-5
CDR3 protein: CASSFGTSGAQETQYF
CDR3 DNA: TGCGCCAGCAGCTTTGGGACTAGCGGGGCACAAGAGACCCAGTACTTC

V gene: TRBV19
D gene: NA
clone size: once
J gene: TRBJ1-5
CDR3 protein: CASSPYSNQPQHF
CDR3 DNA: TGTGCCAGTAGTCCGTATAGCAATCAGCCCCAGCATTTT

V gene: TRBV7-9
D gene: NA
clone size: NA
J gene: TRBJ2-7
CDR3 protein: CASSLDQGPHYEQYF
CDR3 DNA: TGTGCCAGCAGCTTAGATCAGGGGCCGCACTACGAGCAGTACTTC

V gene: TRBV5-1
D gene: TRBD2
clone size: NA
J gene: TRBJ2-3
CDR3 protein: CASSTGLAGGGDTQYF
CDR3 DNA: TGCGCCAGCAGCACAGGACTAGCGGGAGGGGGAGATACGCAGTATTTT

V gene: TRBV5-6
D gene: NA
clone size: NA
J gene: TRBJ2-7
CDR3 protein: CASSLVTGLRYEQYF
CDR3 DNA: TGTGCCAGCAGCTTGGTCACAGGGTTGAGGTACGAGCAGTACTTC

V gene: TRBV5-5
D gene: TRBD2
clone size: NA
J gene: TRBJ2-1
CDR3 protein: CASRTGRGTYNEQFF
CDR3 DNA: TGTGCCAGCAGAACCGGGAGGGGGACTTACAATGAGCAGTTCTTC

V gene: TRBV30
D gene: NA
clone size: NA
J gene: TRBJ1-4
CDR3 protein: CALAGANEKLFF
CDR3 DNA: TGTGCCTTGGCAGGGGCTAATGAAAAACTGTTTTTT

V gene: TRBV6-1
D gene: NA
clone size: NA
J gene: TRBJ1-1
CDR3 protein: CASSEALGGRAFF
CDR3 DNA: TGTGCCAGCAGTGAAGCGCTCGGGGGGCGAGCTTTCTTT

V gene: TRBV18
D gene: TRBD2
clone size: NA
J gene: TRBJ2-1
CDR3 protein: CASSPRPGTSGNNEQFF
CDR3 DNA: TGTGCCAGCTCACCCCGGCCGGGGACTAGCGGGAACAATGAGCAGTTCTTC

V gene: TRBV6-5
D gene: NA
clone size: NA
J gene: TRBJ1-6
CDR3 protein: CASTTGRSRSPLHF
CDR3 DNA: TGTGCCAGCACTACTGGGAGGTCGCGTTCACCCCTCCACTTT

V gene: TRBV7-3
D gene: NA
clone size: NA
J gene: TRBJ1-2
CDR3 protein: CASSARTAGNYGYTF
CDR3 DNA: TGTGCCAGCAGCGCCCGGACAGCTGGGAACTATGGCTACACCTTC

V gene: TRBV15
D gene: NA
clone size: NA
J gene: TRBJ2-5
CDR3 protein: CATSRDRGQETQYF
CDR3 DNA: TGTGCCACCAGCAGAGATCGGGGGCAAGAGACCCAGTACTTC